One T cell receptor beta chain is described in this entry. Its specificity is not known. Looked up from germline, CDR1 is MNHEY and CDR2 is SVGAGI. The CDR3 consists of 14 residues. V was shortened by 5 bases and J by 3 bases, with 14 bases between the two germline ends. The source of the sample is a study of cytomegalovirus exposure and HLA in healthy donors. Study conclusions and caveats: The study recorded some 160 TCR beta chains that were cytomegalovirus-associated.

Researchers ran the PCR with 60 Vbeta and 13 Jbeta primers. Repertoires were generated with immunoSEQ multiplex PCR, while TCRdb's copy carries only in-frame clones and drops some. The sample gives about 200,000 clones, approximately 78% of which show up once; about 3% is in the top ten. The rearrangement links TRBV6-5 to TRBJ2-7; weak D call: TRBD1 (5 bases). The sequence derives from a woman in her thirties or forties in good health and CMV-seronegative. The specimen was PBMCs. CDR3 coding DNA: TGTGCCAGCAGTAACGATTGGGGCAGCTACGAGCAGTACTTC. This codes for CASSNDWGSYEQYF.